This T cell receptor (beta chain) was captured in a study of early T cells in non-severe SARS-CoV-2 infection. At the level of the study: Sequencing targeted bulk RNA from unsorted whole blood, leaving chains unpaired.

The CDR3 has 17 residues. The V and J ends lost 2 bases and 6 bases, in that order; junction bases with no gene match: 13. Germline CDR1 reads LGHNA; CDR2 reads YNFKEQ. As to this clonotype: No antigen is known for it.

In the library, individual cDNA molecules carried attached unique molecular identifiers. TCRdb re-derived calls from the 5' RACE reads in MiXCR, one entry per CDR3 protein. The sample records tens of thousands of distinct CDR3 sequences, about 4.4% being singletons. Findings and caveats of the study: Anti-spike CD8 responses were favored in VDJdb matching, and private and CD4 specificities were missed.

This TCR was recovered from an adult who was a healthcare worker with PCR-confirmed SARS-CoV-2 infection or an uninfected control (not recorded which). This chain joins TRBV4-2 and TRBJ2-1; TRBD1 aligns across 7 bases. Sequencing input: whole blood. The CDR3 here is CASSQLRTGKVGNEQFF. In nucleotides, the CDR3 is TGTGCCAGCAGCCAACTCCGGACAGGTAAAGTTGGCAATGAGCAGTTCTTC.